This T cell receptor beta chain was documented in a study of OX40 agonist ivuxolimab in advanced cancers. The repertoire was sequenced with immunoSEQ multiplex PCR; TCRdb's copy has only in-frame clones and lacks some. The table lists under 100,000 clones, roughly 89% of them singletons. The CDR3 runs 14 residues. Trimming took 1 base from V and 2 from J, leaving 7 bases between them. CDR1 is SGHDT and CDR2 is YYEEEE in the germline V gene. The chain carries TRBV5-6 and TRBJ1-3; no definite D call. The starting material was CD4+ or CD8+ T cells sorted from blood, obtained in a trial of the OX40 agonist ivuxolimab. This clonotype was sampled from an adult with an advanced solid tumor such as melanoma, head and neck, liver or kidney cancer. This CDR3 is CASSLLTAGNTIYF. CDR3 DNA sequence: TGTGCCAGCAGCTTGCTTACAGCTGGAAACACCATATATTTT.